These T cell receptor beta chains were read from a single sample in a study of tumor-infiltrating lymphocytes in primary liver carcinoma. MiXCR was run by TCRdb on the multiplex PCR reads, yielding one entry per CDR3 protein. The profile shows tens of thousands of distinct CDR3 sequences, roughly 78% of them singletons. What was sequenced was liver tumor tissue from sampling region 1. These receptor sequences come from a man aged 40-55 years with primary liver carcinoma and hepatitis B virus infection. Both conserved end residues are part of each CDR3. The order of the fields is CDR3 DNA, CDR3 protein, clone size, J gene, V gene, D gene. The D gene is left open where the match is weak. A row's size may be missing; if present it is once, few, many or a size class.

DNA: TGTGCCAGCACCCTCGACAGTTATAACAATCGGCCCCATCATTTT
CDR3: CASTLDSYNNRPHHF
size: -
J: TRBJ1-5
V: TRBV6-2/TRBV6-3
D: -

DNA: TGTGCCAGCAACCTCGACAGGAACACTGAAGCTTTCTTT
CDR3: CASNLDRNTEAFF
size: medium-sized
J: TRBJ1-1
V: TRBV6-1
D: -

DNA: TGTGCCAGCTCGGAGGCCAGGAGCTCTGGAAACACCATGTGTTTT
CDR3: CASSEARSSGNTMCF
size: -
J: TRBJ1-3
V: TRBV28
D: -

DNA: TGTGCCATCAGTCTCGGGGGGACATGGAATGAGCGGTTCTTC
CDR3: CAISLGGTWNERFF
size: few
J: TRBJ2-1
V: TRBV11-2
D: -

DNA: TGTGCCAGCAGCATGACCCGGGGACTGAGCTACGAACAGTACTTC
CDR3: CASSMTRGLSYEQYF
size: -
J: TRBJ2-7
V: TRBV11-2
D: -

DNA: TGTGTTATCAGTGAGCGGGACGACAGGGAGCAGTTCTTC
CDR3: CVISERDDREQFF
size: -
J: TRBJ2-1
V: TRBV10-3
D: -

DNA: TGTGCCAGCAGCCAAGTTACCCGGGGGACTAGCCGTACCTTGTTCTCAGATGAGCAGTATTTT
CDR3: CASSQVTRGTSRTLFSDEQYF
size: -
J: TRBJ2-3
V: TRBV14
D: TRBD2

DNA: TGTGCCAGCAGTTACTTAACCGGGACAGGGAGGGTCCAAGAGACCCAGTACTTC
CDR3: CASSYLTGTGRVQETQYF
size: medium-sized
J: TRBJ2-5
V: TRBV6-5
D: TRBD1

DNA: TGTGCCAGCAGCGCCGCCAGGTCCGGTGGCTACACCTTC
CDR3: CASSAARSGGYTF
size: -
J: TRBJ1-2
V: TRBV11-2
D: -

DNA: TGCGCCAACAGCTTGGGAACGGGGGATTGTGGAGATACGCAGTATTTT
CDR3: CANSLGTGDCGDTQYF
size: once
J: TRBJ2-3
V: TRBV5-1
D: -

DNA: TGCGCCAGCAGCTCAGAGGTCAGAGTCGGAAACGCCATATATTTT
CDR3: CASSSEVRVGNAIYF
size: -
J: TRBJ1-3
V: TRBV11-3
D: -

DNA: TGTGTCAGCAGCTTAGTCGCTGGGACAGGGGACAAAATAAATACGCAGTATTTT
CDR3: CVSSLVAGTGDKINTQYF
size: -
J: TRBJ2-3
V: TRBV11-2
D: TRBD1

DNA: TGTGCCAGCAGCCTCCTGCGGGGTAACACTGAAGCTTTCTTT
CDR3: CASSLLRGNTEAFF
size: once
J: TRBJ1-1
V: TRBV7-8
D: -

DNA: TGCAACGCCCGCGCGGCCGGGAATGAGCAGTTCTTC
CDR3: CNARAAGNEQFF
size: -
J: TRBJ2-1
V: TRBV29-1
D: -

DNA: TGTGCCAGCACACCGGGGGGCTCTGGGGCCAACGTCCTGACTTTC
CDR3: CASTPGGSGANVLTF
size: many
J: TRBJ2-6
V: TRBV7-9
D: TRBD2

DNA: TGTGCCAGCAGCTTCGGGCAGGCAGACACAGATACGCAGTATTTT
CDR3: CASSFGQADTDTQYF
size: many
J: TRBJ2-3
V: TRBV7-3
D: -

DNA: TGTGCCAGCACCCAGGGTACCAGCACAGATACACAGTATTTT
CDR3: CASTQGTSTDTQYF
size: few
J: TRBJ2-3
V: TRBV6-6
D: -

DNA: TGTGCCAGCAGGGGTACTAGCGGGAGGAATGAGATCCAGTATTTC
CDR3: CASRGTSGRNEIQYF
size: many
J: TRBJ2-5
V: TRBV6-6
D: TRBD2

DNA: TGTGCCAGGAGCCAAGAGGCGCTTCTAGCGGGAGCGCCAGATACGCAGTATTTT
CDR3: CARSQEALLAGAPDTQYF
size: -
J: TRBJ2-3
V: TRBV4-2
D: TRBD2

DNA: TGCGTCAGCAGTCCTGGGCTCTCACTGGACAATGTCTACACCTTC
CDR3: CVSSPGLSLDNVYTF
size: -
J: TRBJ1-2
V: TRBV6-6
D: -

DNA: TGTGCCAGCAGCCAAATGCCCACAGGTACCGAGCAGTACTTC
CDR3: CASSQMPTGTEQYF
size: -
J: TRBJ2-7
V: TRBV12-3/TRBV12-4
D: -

DNA: TGTACCAACAGTTTGGGGACAGGGGGAGGGTATGACTACACCTTC
CDR3: CTNSLGTGGGYDYTF
size: -
J: TRBJ1-2
V: TRBV12-3/TRBV12-4
D: TRBD1

DNA: TGTGCCTGCAGCTTAACAGCAGGGGGCTTGTGGGAGACCCAGTACTTC
CDR3: CACSLTAGGLWETQYF
size: -
J: TRBJ2-5
V: TRBV11-2
D: TRBD1

DNA: TGTCCCAGCAGACAAAGACAGGGATGGGGGGACACTGAGGCTTTCTTT
CDR3: CPSRQRQGWGDTEAFF
size: -
J: TRBJ1-1
V: TRBV6-5
D: TRBD1

DNA: TGTGCCAGCAGCCCAGCAGGACAGGGGGTGGTAGATGAGCAGTTCTTC
CDR3: CASSPAGQGVVDEQFF
size: large
J: TRBJ2-1
V: TRBV11-3
D: TRBD1

DNA: TGTGCCGGCAGTGCCAGCACAGATACGCAGTACTTT
CDR3: CAGSASTDTQYF
size: -
J: TRBJ2-3
V: TRBV11-2
D: -

DNA: TGTGCTAGCAGCCCCCAGCGGGAGGGGTTGGGTGAGCAGATCTTC
CDR3: CASSPQREGLGEQIF
size: -
J: TRBJ2-1
V: TRBV11-2
D: TRBD2

DNA: TGCAGCGTCACCACGATTCGGCCCTGGTCCCTTCAAGAGCAGTTCTTC
CDR3: CSVTTIRPWSLQEQFF
size: -
J: TRBJ2-1
V: TRBV29-1
D: -

DNA: TGTGCCATTACTGAGGACAGCACCTACGAGCAGTACTTC
CDR3: CAITEDSTYEQYF
size: once
J: TRBJ2-7
V: TRBV10-3
D: -

DNA: TGCGCCAGCAGCTCCCTAGTAACGGGAGCCATAGATACGCAGTATTTT
CDR3: CASSSLVTGAIDTQYF
size: -
J: TRBJ2-3
V: TRBV5-1
D: -

DNA: TGTGCCAGCAGCCTGACAGGGACTAGCGGGAGGGGGGGTGGGTACGATGAGCAGTTCTTC
CDR3: CASSLTGTSGRGGGYDEQFF
size: many
J: TRBJ2-1
V: TRBV11-2
D: TRBD2

DNA: TGTGCCAGCTCCCTCACCCGCTCTGGGGCCAACGTTCTGACTTTC
CDR3: CASSLTRSGANVLTF
size: -
J: TRBJ2-6
V: TRBV12-3/TRBV12-4
D: -

DNA: TGTACCAGCAGCTTGATTAGCATAGATACACAGTTTTTT
CDR3: CTSSLISIDTQFF
size: -
J: TRBJ2-3
V: TRBV11-2
D: -

DNA: TGTGCCAGCAGTCCTAGGGGAACCATATATGGCTACACCTTC
CDR3: CASSPRGTIYGYTF
size: -
J: TRBJ1-2
V: TRBV28
D: -

DNA: TGTACCAGCAGTTTATTCGCTTGGGATGGAGAACAGTACTTC
CDR3: CTSSLFAWDGEQYF
size: -
J: TRBJ2-7
V: TRBV28
D: -

DNA: TGCGCCAGCTCGTGGCGGGGGTACTACGAGCAGTACTTC
CDR3: CASSWRGYYEQYF
size: once
J: TRBJ2-7
V: TRBV6-2/TRBV6-3
D: TRBD2

DNA: TGTGCTAGCAGTGGAAGACCGGGACCTGGCTACAATGAGCAGTCTTTC
CDR3: CASSGRPGPGYNEQSF
size: once
J: TRBJ2-1
V: TRBV6-1
D: -

DNA: TGTGCCAGCAGGTCGCTAGCGGGAGGCTCCCTCAAGGCCCGGTACTTC
CDR3: CASRSLAGGSLKARYF
size: -
J: TRBJ2-5
V: TRBV7-6
D: TRBD2

DNA: TGTGCCAGCAGTTTAGCGACAGCTAATCAGCCCCAGCATTTT
CDR3: CASSLATANQPQHF
size: many
J: TRBJ1-5
V: TRBV12-3/TRBV12-4
D: -

DNA: TGTGCCAGCGCCACTTGGACAATCGCGAACACCGGGGAGCTGTTTTTT
CDR3: CASATWTIANTGELFF
size: many
J: TRBJ2-2
V: TRBV7-9
D: -